The clone carrying this T cell receptor beta chain was seen more than once but under ten times. This entry belongs to a study of identical twins. MiXCR, applied by TCRdb to the 5' RACE reads, yields one record per CDR3 protein. The table records approximately 630,000 distinct CDR3 sequences, just over 7% of them present only once. The trim removed 7 bases at V and 5 bases at J, leaving 12 bases unmatched. The CDR3 is made up of 16 amino acids. Germline loops: CDR1 SGHKS, CDR2 YYEKEE (reference sequence). These data also formed part of another study, on yellow fever vaccine responses in identical twins.

The TCR comes from a woman between 18 and 30 years old in good health. V usage is TRBV5-5 and J usage is TRBJ1-2; the match to TRBD1 covers 12 bases. Sequenced sample: PBMCs. The CDR3 protein is CASCVTPGQGAYGYTF. The CDR3 bases are TGTGCCAGCTGCGTGACTCCGGGACAGGGGGCTTATGGCTACACCTTC. The whole variable domain, filled in from reference TRBV5-5 and TRBJ1-2, reads DAGVTQSPTHLIKTRGQQVTLRCSPISGHKSVSWYQQVLGQGPQFIFQYYEKEERGRGNFPDRFSARQFPNYSSELNVNALLLGDSALYLCASCVTPGQGAYGYTFGSGTRLTVV.